What follows are 18 T cell receptor beta chains derived from one specimen sequenced in a study of graft-versus-host responses after intestinal transplantation. The assay was immunoSEQ multiplex PCR, and TCRdb's table has in-frame clones only and misses some. Counted here are some 90,000 clones, 90% occurring once; the ten biggest clones make up around 0.11%. Their recognized antigens are unknown. The sample here was unstimulated CD4+ T cells sorted from spleen or lymph node cells, taken before intestinal transplant. The source of these receptors is a human donor who received an intestinal transplant.

J is TRBJ1-1 and V is TRBV11-2; perhaps TRBD1 as D (5 bases). The V end was cut by 5 bases, the J end by 3 bases, with 10 bases between. The length of the CDR3 is 13 residues. From germline, CDR1 is SGHAT and CDR2 FQNNGV. This CDR3 reads CASSPAGDTEAFF. For the CDR3, the DNA is TGTGCCAGCAGCCCGGCGGGGGACACTGAAGCTTTCTTT.

This chain joins TRBV12-5 and TRBJ2-1, with D uncertain. The CDR3 extends over 13 amino acids. V was pared by 3 bases and J by 4 bases, with 7 bases between. Germline V gene sequence: CDR1 LGHNT, CDR2 FRNRAP. CDR3 amino acids: CASGFLSYNEQFF. The CDR3 region has the DNA TGTGCTAGTGGTTTTTTGAGTTACAATGAGCAGTTCTTC.

V and J are TRBV18 and TRBJ2-2, with D possibly TRBD2 on 5 matching bases. The germline gives CDR1 KGHSH, CDR2 LQKENI. Trimming took off 3 bases at V and 4 bases at J, with 12 bases between the two ends. This CDR3 has 15 amino acids. The CDR3 bases are TGTGCCAGCTCACCGACCTCCCGGGGCACCGGGGAGCTGTTTTTT. It is translated as CASSPTSRGTGELFF.

This CDR3 reads CASSPPLDRVWTTGNYGYTF. Written as DNA, the CDR3 is TGTGCCAGCTCACCACCGTTGGACAGGGTTTGGACGACAGGGAACTATGGCTACACCTTC. The chain links TRBV18 to TRBJ1-2; 8 bases are a match to TRBD1. The length of the CDR3 is 20 residues. CDR1 and CDR2 (germline): KGHSH, LQKENI. V shed 0 bases, J shed 2 bases, and the junction held 17 bases outside the gene matches.

The gene calls are TRBV11-1 and TRBJ2-1; TRBD2 might be the D (6 bases). The V end was cut by 4 bases, the J end by 0 bases, with 13 bases between. The germline CDR1 and CDR2 sequences are SGHAT and FQDESV (reference sequence). CDR3 length: 16 residues. Here the CDR3 reads CASSSRDRSSYNEQFF. DNA for the CDR3: TGTGCCAGCAGCTCGCGGGACCGGAGCTCCTACAATGAGCAGTTCTTC.

CDR3 in DNA: TGTGCCAGCAACAGGTCCTCCCCAGATACGCAGTATTTT. This sequence encodes CASNRSSPDTQYF. The rearrangement uses TRBV7-2 and TRBJ2-3; D perhaps matches TRBD1 (5 bases). The CDR3 consists of 13 residues. Germline V CDR1 and CDR2: SGHTA, FQGNSA. Trimming left V 7 bases short and J 4 bases short, with 12 bases between.

V is TRBV18 and J is TRBJ1-1, with TRBD1 identical over 8 bases. CDR3 length equals 14 residues. V shed 3 bases, J shed 4 bases, and the junction held 4 bases outside the gene matches. Germline CDR1 KGHSH, CDR2 LQKENI. The CDR3 DNA follows: TGTGCCAGCTCACCGATGGACAGGGTCACTGAAGCTTTCTTT. Its protein product is CASSPMDRVTEAFF. The whole variable domain, filled in from reference TRBV18 and TRBJ1-1, reads NAGVMQNPRHLVRRRGQEARLRCSPMKGHSHVYWYRQLPEEGLKFMVYLQKENIIDESGMPKERFSAEFPKEGPSILRIQQVVRGDSAAYFCASSPMDRVTEAFFGQGTRLTVV.

The chain uses TRBV18 and TRBJ1-5; the D gene is possibly TRBD1 (5 bases). Deletions cut 2 bases from V and 11 bases from J, with 19 bases between. This CDR3 contains 15 residues. Germline lookup yields CDR1 KGHSH and CDR2 LQKENI. The CDR3 sequence: CASSPNGAGNGAQHF. In nucleotides, the CDR3 is TGTGCCAGCTCACCAAATGGGGCAGGGAATGGAGCCCAGCATTTT.

The chain recombines TRBV7-9 with TRBJ2-5; possibly TRBD2 for D (5 bases). The germline CDR1 and CDR2 sequences are SEHNR and FQNEAQ (reference sequence). The CDR3 is 15 residues long. V was trimmed by 5 bases and J by 0 bases, leaving 13 bases between them. CDR3 sequence: CASSLRTLYQETQYF. As DNA, the CDR3 is TGTGCCAGCAGCCTAAGGACTCTGTACCAAGAGACCCAGTACTTC.

V gene TRBV9 combines with J gene TRBJ1-5; the match to TRBD1 covers 7 bases. V lost 0 bases to trimming and J lost 1 base; unmatched junction nucleotides: 16. The CDR3 consists of 20 residues. The V gene's germline CDR1 is SGDLS and CDR2 YYNGEE. The CDR3 is CASSVGPGQGGGISNQPQHF. The CDR3, as DNA: TGTGCCAGCAGCGTAGGTCCTGGGCAGGGGGGCGGTATAAGCAATCAGCCCCAGCATTTT.

This chain uses TRBV9 with TRBJ1-6; TRBD1 might be the D (5 bases). Trimming took off 3 bases at V and 7 bases at J, with 11 bases between the two ends. The CDR3 has 14 amino acids. The V gene's germline CDR1 is SGDLS and CDR2 YYNGEE. The CDR3 sequence is CASSGQGWNSPLHF. CDR3 nucleotides: TGTGCCAGCAGCGGCCAGGGTTGGAATTCACCCCTCCACTTT.

The rearrangement joins TRBV18 to TRBJ1-5, with D tentatively TRBD1 (5 bases). From germline, CDR1 is KGHSH and CDR2 LQKENI. The length of the CDR3 is 12 residues. Trimming took 2 bases from V and 7 from J, leaving 6 bases between them. CDR3 loop: CASSPGAQPQHF. The CDR3, as DNA: TGTGCCAGCTCACCAGGGGCCCAGCCCCAGCATTTT.

V and J are TRBV6-1 and TRBJ2-7; 10 positions agree with TRBD1. Germline-derived CDR1 and CDR2 are MNHNS and SASEGT. CDR3 length: 15 residues. V shed 4 bases, J shed 6 bases, and the junction held 9 bases outside the gene matches. CDR3 protein: CASSGLGQGVAEQYF. The CDR3 DNA reads as TGTGCCAGCAGTGGTCTCGGACAGGGGGTAGCCGAGCAGTACTTC.

The chain is built from TRBV27 and TRBJ2-7; 10 bases match TRBD2. Unmatched junction bases numbered 3, after V lost 2 bases and J lost 2 bases. Germline CDR1 MNHEY, CDR2 SMNVEV (reference sequence). The CDR3 consists of 15 residues. In nucleotides, the CDR3 is TGTGCCAGCAGTTTACGGCTAGCGGGGGCCTACGAGCAGTACTTC. Translated: CASSLRLAGAYEQYF.

The genes are TRBV11-1 and TRBJ1-6; 8 nucleotides match TRBD1. Losses at the gene ends were 1 base for V and 6 bases for J; bases not matched to a gene: 5. The CDR3 is 16 amino acids. Germline V lookup: CDR1 SGHAT, CDR2 FQDESV (reference sequence). Here the CDR3 reads CASSLELQGANSPLHF. DNA for the CDR3: TGTGCCAGCAGCTTAGAGTTGCAGGGGGCTAATTCACCCCTCCACTTT.

This clone was found once. The J gene is TRBJ1-3, the V gene TRBV9, with TRBD1 identical over 9 bases. CDR3 length: 14 amino acids. Germline loops: CDR1 SGDLS, CDR2 YYNGEE. V shed 3 bases, J shed 4 bases, and the junction held 2 bases outside the gene matches. The CDR3 region is CASSDGTGGNTIYF. The CDR3 DNA is TGTGCCAGCAGCGATGGGACAGGGGGAAACACCATATATTTT.

This chain connects TRBV5-4 to TRBJ2-3, with D perhaps TRBD2 (7 bases). This CDR3 region has 13 residues. CDR1 SGHNT and CDR2 YYREEE come from the germline V gene (reference sequence). V was cut by 6 bases and J by 2 bases, with 10 bases left in between. The CDR3 loop reads CASKGGTTDTQYF. The CDR3 DNA is TGTGCCAGCAAGGGGGGGACCACAGATACGCAGTATTTT.

V and J are TRBV7-6 and TRBJ2-1, with 11 positions matching TRBD2. J gave up 9 bases and V 1 base, and 5 bases lay outside the gene matches. The V gene's germline CDR1 is SGHVS and CDR2 FNYEAQ. This CDR3 contains 15 residues. The chain's CDR3 is CASSLDSGGAGEQFF. The CDR3 coding sequence is TGTGCCAGCAGCTTAGATAGCGGGGGGGCGGGTGAGCAGTTCTTC.